Listed below are T cell receptor beta chains from one sample, sequenced in a study of blood T cell repertoires in COVID-19. Profiling relied on immunoSEQ multiplex PCR, and the TCRdb table lists in-frame clones only, not all of them. The sample contains approximately 150,000 clones, around 90% of which appear only once. Sequencing was done on a sample of PBMCs or T cells enriched from blood (not recorded which). The receptor source for this set is a woman aged 40-49 years who had been exposed to COVID-19. Each CDR3 is given without its conserved first and last residue. Fields, in order: J gene, V gene, CDR3 length, CDR3 protein.

TRBJ2-7	TRBV7-9	10	ASSFGGSEQY
TRBJ2-7	TRBV5-6	12	ASSLRAGLDEQY
TRBJ2-4	TRBV6-1	11	ASSERPRDIQY
TRBJ1-1	TRBV14	14	ASSPRTGGVVTEAF
TRBJ2-1	TRBV11-3	9	ASSSEGEQF
TRBJ2-7	TRBV27	13	ASSWGLAGDYEQY
TRBJ2-1	TRBV7-2	15	ASSLLASGLGMSEQF
TRBJ1-1	TRBV5-1	12	ASSLREGSTEAF
TRBJ1-2	TRBV10-3	10	AIRSTNYGYT
TRBJ2-4	TRBV9	14	ASSVGGSGGKNIQY
TRBJ2-7	TRBV6-5	11	ASSQGPSYEQY
TRBJ1-1	TRBV12-3/TRBV12-4	8	ASGQGEAF
TRBJ1-3	TRBV25-1	12	ASSGTFTGNTIY
TRBJ2-2	TRBV24-1	14	ATSDPGTSGTGELF
TRBJ1-4	TRBV19	15	ASNPPGQVATNEKLF
TRBJ1-2	TRBV19	12	ASSQGQLSYGYT
TRBJ1-4	TRBV9	13	ASSAGHATNEKLF
TRBJ1-4	TRBV25-1	11	ATSLSPNEKLF
TRBJ2-3	TRBV19	11	ASNLGFTDTQY
TRBJ1-1	TRBV12-3/TRBV12-4	11	ASSWTENTEAF
TRBJ1-5	TRBV5-5	16	ASSWFPSGGDSNQPQH
TRBJ1-5	TRBV6-6	14	ASSLHRGQGSQPQH
TRBJ2-3	TRBV5-1	13	ASSPWGERGDTQY
TRBJ1-4	TRBV6-5	13	ASSYAGGASEKLF
TRBJ2-3	TRBV19	13	ASSPGTSGLDTQY
TRBJ2-1	TRBV6-2/TRBV6-3	14	ASSTPTSGSLGEQF
TRBJ2-7	TRBV27	15	ASGHPQGRSISYEQY
TRBJ2-1	TRBV12-5	13	ASGLRLAENNEQF
TRBJ2-5	TRBV14	11	ASRRTGGGTQY
TRBJ1-5	TRBV12-5	13	ASGDGSGGNQPQH
TRBJ2-5	TRBV3-1/TRBV3-2	12	ASSQELAGETQY
TRBJ1-5	TRBV5-3	10	ARSPRGQPQH
TRBJ2-7	TRBV6-5	11	ASGRTEFYEQY
TRBJ1-2	TRBV7-6	11	ASSSTGVEGYT
TRBJ2-1	TRBV28	12	ASSSWDRGPGQF
TRBJ1-4	TRBV7-2	12	ASSLEISNEKLF
TRBJ2-1	TRBV9	11	ASSSNPGNEQF
TRBJ1-4	TRBV9	13	ASSSTGSFNEKLF
TRBJ2-7	TRBV7-2	13	ASSLLAGVGYEQY
TRBJ2-2	TRBV18	17	ASSPRPSGGVSNTGELF
TRBJ1-1	TRBV15	14	ATSRSLGGGNTEAF
TRBJ2-1	TRBV11-2	9	ASSPRDEQF
TRBJ1-4	TRBV6-5	13	ASSYVGQGVEKLF
TRBJ2-7	TRBV2	12	ASSVAGSGVEQY
TRBJ1-2	TRBV6-1	11	ASSDMREYGYT
TRBJ2-3	TRBV19	11	ASSTGATDTQY
TRBJ2-7	TRBV29-1	11	SVLGQAAYEQY
TRBJ2-5	TRBV5-1	13	ASSVAGSGGETQY
TRBJ1-5	TRBV6-6	14	ASSATGGYNNQPQH
TRBJ1-1	TRBV5-1	14	ASSLEGQGRNTEAF
TRBJ2-7	TRBV29-1	15	SVRAGLAEVGLYEQY
TRBJ2-5	TRBV5-1	14	ASSPSGGQVQETQY
TRBJ2-1	TRBV15	14	ATSRGLAVSYNEQF
TRBJ1-5	TRBV19	13	ASSLGTGGFQPQH
TRBJ1-3	TRBV5-1	12	ASTPGSSGNTIY
TRBJ2-3	TRBV19	16	ASSIRGGPSFGTDTQY